Each of the 4 T cell receptor beta chains below was sequenced from the same sample in a study of blood T cells in healthy people across ages. With a J-beta primer mix and a sample-barcoded 5' primer, a second PCR ran about 6 to 11 cycles. MiXCR was run by TCRdb on the 5' RACE reads, yielding one entry per CDR3 protein. The sample records some 1,800,000 distinct CDR3 sequences, roughly two fifths being singletons. What was sequenced was blood. These receptors came from a human donor in good health.

This chain joins TRBV12-3 or TRBV12-4 and TRBJ2-7; D gene ambiguous. The ends were cut back, 1 base at V and 5 bases at J, with 15 bases in the middle. The CDR3 has 15 amino acids. Here the CDR3 reads CASSLEMNPQDEQYF. CDR3 nucleotide sequence: TGTGCCAGCAGTTTAGAGATGAACCCTCAAGACGAGCAGTACTTC.

The V gene is TRBV4-3, the J gene TRBJ2-7; 7 bases align to TRBD2. In germline, CDR1 is LGHNA, CDR2 YSLEER. The CDR3 covers 17 residues. V trimming: 3 bases; J trimming: 3 bases; junction bases outside the gene matches: 14. In DNA, the CDR3 is TGCGCCAGCAGCCATCACCTCCGGGCGGGGGAAAACTACGAGCAGTACTTC. This encodes CASSHHLRAGENYEQYF.

The chain carries TRBV4-1 and TRBJ2-5; 10 nucleotides match TRBD2. The CDR3 is 17 residues long. CDR1 MGHRA and CDR2 YSYEKL come from the germline V gene. The V and J ends lost 1 base and 4 bases, in that order; junction bases with no gene match: 9. The CDR3, as DNA: TGCGCCAGCAGCCAAGGGAGGTCTAGCGGGGGTGGAGAGACCCAGTACTTC. Translation gives CASSQGRSSGGGETQYF.

Points on this clonotype: One base away lies a much larger clone, so this may be a sequencing read error. The V call is TRBV10-3, the J call TRBJ2-5; D remains unclear. Per the germline V gene, CDR1 is ENHRY and CDR2 is SYGVKD. The CDR3 is 11 amino acids. Trimming shortened V by 0 bases and J by 7 bases, and 3 bases separated the two germline ends. The CDR3 here is CAISESGTQYF. The CDR3 nucleotides read TGTGCCATCAGTGAGTCGGGGACCCAGTACTTC.